These 7 T cell receptor beta chains originate from one sample sequenced in a study of metastatic and nonmetastatic thyroid tumors. TCRdb recomputed clones from the PCR reads via MiXCR. Of some 60,000 clones listed, 25% to 30% are singletons. Not a single patient had been given any form of treatment at any point before undergoing thyroid surgery. Sequencing was done on a sample of blood. Receptors originate from a female donor with papillary thyroid cancer or a benign thyroid nodule (not recorded which). Some clones in this sample may be carry-over from other donors' samples.

The chain recombines TRBV4-2 with TRBJ2-3; D possibly corresponds to TRBD2 (5 bases). This CDR3 has 15 residues. The V end lost 1 base, the J end lost 2 bases, and 10 bases lay between the germline ends. CDR1 is LGHNA and CDR2 is YNFKEQ in the germline V gene. As DNA, the CDR3 is TGTGCCAGCAGCCAAGCAAGCGGAGACACAGATACGCAGTATTTT. Its protein is CASSQASGDTDTQYF.

In its sample, this clone was seen a few times. As DNA, the CDR3 is TGTGCCATCAGTGAGTACAGGGAGATCGACCAGTTCTTC. Amino acids: CAISEYREIDQFF. The chain recombines TRBV10-3 with TRBJ2-1, with TRBD1 as a possible D gene (6 bases). With 1 base removed from V and 13 bases from J, the gap between germline ends came to 14 bases. Germline V gene sequence: CDR1 ENHRY, CDR2 SYGVKD. There are 13 residues in the CDR3.

This clone has ten or more counts. V and J are TRBV6-1 and TRBJ2-7; 10 bases are a match to TRBD1. Germline V gene lookup returns CDR1 MNHNS and CDR2 SASEGT. V lost 5 bases and J lost 3; bases outside the gene matches: 7. The CDR3 has 15 residues. CDR3 coding DNA: TGTGCCAGCAGTTCTCCTAGGACAGGGGGCTACGAGCAGTACTTC. Translation gives CASSSPRTGGYEQYF.

This clone was detected a few times. This sequence joins TRBV2 and TRBJ1-3; D not resolved. Germline V CDR1 and CDR2: SNHLY, FYNNEI. Trimming left V 4 bases short and J 2 bases short, with 12 bases between. The CDR3 has 15 residues. The CDR3: CASSVEVGTGNTIYF. The CDR3 nucleotides read TGTGCCAGCAGTGTCGAGGTGGGAACTGGAAACACCATATATTTT.

On this clone: Other nucleotide sequences in the sample specify the same CDR3. This chain uses TRBV12-3 or TRBV12-4 with TRBJ2-6; the match to TRBD1 covers 7 bases. Trimming cost V 1 base and J 3 bases; bases outside gene matches: 9. CDR3 length equals 18 residues. Written as DNA, the CDR3 is TGTGCCAGCAGTTTAGGGACAGGTGGCTCGGGTGGGGCCAACGTCCTGACTTTC. This gives the protein CASSLGTGGSGGANVLTF.

V usage is TRBV6-5 and J usage is TRBJ2-1; D gene ambiguous. The germline V gene encodes CDR1 MNHEY and CDR2 SVGAGI. The CDR3 spans 12 residues. V lost 5 bases, J lost 5 bases, and 7 bases lay in between. The CDR3 spells CASSPFNNEQFF. The CDR3 DNA reads TGTGCCAGCAGTCCTTTTAACAATGAGCAGTTCTTC.

This sequence joins TRBV6-1 and TRBJ1-2; D is ambiguous. The CDR3 spans 14 residues. Trimming removed 7 bases from V and 4 bases from J, with 16 bases in between. Germline CDR1 MNHNS, CDR2 SASEGT. The chain's CDR3 is CASTPLGISYGYTF. In nucleotides, the CDR3 is TGTGCCAGCACCCCCTTAGGGATCTCCTATGGCTACACCTTC.